This is a list of T cell receptor beta chains from one sample in a study of blood T cells in healthy people across ages. TCRdb independently ran MiXCR on the 5' RACE reads; one entry per CDR3 protein. The data show approximately 690,000 distinct CDR3 sequences, 40% to 45% seen once. Material for sequencing was blood. The receptor set was obtained from a man older than 75 in good health. CDR3s leave out the opening cysteine and the closing phenylalanine or tryptophan.

TRBV28 11 ALQKQGPYEQY
TRBV20-1 12 SAREGARKETQY
TRBV19 12 ASKAPTAHNEQF
TRBV6-6 11 ASTGRSGDEQY
TRBV4-3 15 ASSQGQGRGSGEKLF
TRBV20-1 13 SARSASSNTGELF
TRBV4-3 13 ASSQAGQGSYEQY
TRBV9 13 ASSVGGGSGGTQY
TRBV7-3 12 ASSPDRAGDTQY
TRBV18 10 ASSPRDTEAF
TRBV6-5 11 ASSGNLQNTQY
TRBV7-2 11 ASSLATEGGYT
TRBV3-1 11 ASSRGFQETQY
TRBV6-2/TRBV6-3 13 ATKDPSGRFGEQY
TRBV5-1 14 ASSLTLAASTDTQY
TRBV20-1 12 SARTGTEDQPQH
TRBV20-1 13 SARRAIGVRVEQY
TRBV5-6 15 ASSFLETHRVTGELF
TRBV12-3/TRBV12-4 11 ASTPGLGNEQF
TRBV5-1 12 ASSLGHLQDEQY
TRBV5-1 15 ASSLAPGTSGGNEQY
TRBV20-1 13 SATKVEQTVWTQY
TRBV6-6 11 ATLRGGVDTQY